These 24 T cell receptor beta chains originate from one sample sequenced in a study of control samples from healthy donors and cancer patients (dated by TCRdb to about 2020). Libraries came from the immunoSEQ multiplex PCR assay. TCRdb re-hosts the immuneACCESS table, in-frame sequences only. Its copies lack some clones; in the studies checked, an unresolved V gene accounts for under half of them, and the cause for the rest is not known. The sample includes roughly 120,000 clones, with around nine tenths observed a single time. About 12% of the sample comes from the top ten. Input material: blood. The receptor source for this set is a man aged 25-45 years in good health.

The chain recombines TRBV27 with TRBJ1-5; D gene ambiguous. The CDR3 totals 12 residues. The germline CDR1 and CDR2 sequences are MNHEY and SMNVEV (reference sequence). The ends were cut back, 3 bases at V and 3 bases at J, with 3 bases in the middle. CDR3 residues: CASSLINQPQHF. The CDR3 DNA reads TGTGCCAGCAGTTTGATCAATCAGCCCCAGCATTTT.

The chain recombines TRBV27 with TRBJ1-2; D not certain. V lost 5 bases and J lost 8, with 18 bases in between. Germline CDR1 is MNHEY and CDR2 is SMNVEV (reference sequence). The CDR3 spans 14 residues. CDR3 bases: TGTGCCAGCAGTCCAGACCCTCAAAACCAGGGCTACACCTTC. Amino acid sequence: CASSPDPQNQGYTF.

The gene calls are TRBV7-3 and TRBJ1-2; possible D gene TRBD1, 6 bases. The CDR3 loop spans 13 amino acids. V was shortened by 6 bases and J by 3 bases, with 11 bases between the two germline ends. CDR1 is SGHTA and CDR2 is FQGTGA in the germline V gene. Here the CDR3 DNA reads TGTGCCAGCAGGAAGGGGGTGGACTATGGCTACACCTTC. This sequence encodes CASRKGVDYGYTF.

The chain uses TRBV3-1 (or the pseudogene TRBV3-2) and TRBJ2-7; D remains unclear. Per the germline V gene, CDR1 is LGHDT and CDR2 is YNNKEL (reference sequence). V was shortened by 8 bases and J by 0 bases, with 11 bases between the two germline ends. The CDR3 sequence is 13 residues long. CDR3 sequence reads: CASCRVGSYEQYF. CDR3 bases: TGTGCCAGCTGTCGGGTGGGCTCCTACGAGCAGTACTTC.

V usage is TRBV5-1 and J usage is TRBJ1-1; possible D gene TRBD1, 6 bases. The V end was cut by 3 bases, the J end by 6 bases, with 12 bases between. CDR1 and CDR2 from the germline V gene are SGHRS and YFSETQ. The CDR3 has 13 residues. CDR3 coding DNA: TGCGCCAGCAGCTCATTCGGGGGCGCTGAAGCTTTCTTT. Its translation is CASSSFGGAEAFF. The variable domain in full, completed from reference TRBV5-1 and TRBJ1-1, reads KAGVTQTPRYLIKTRGQQVTLSCSPISGHRSVSWYQQTPGQGLQFLFEYFSETQRNKGNFPGRFSGRQFSNSRSEMNVSTLELGDSALYLCASSSFGGAEAFFGQGTRLTVV.

The CDR3 spells CASSPLGTPQAFF. The CDR3 DNA reads as TGTGCCAGCAGCCCCTTAGGGACACCTCAAGCTTTCTTT. The V gene is TRBV3-1 (or the pseudogene TRBV3-2), the J gene TRBJ1-1, with D maybe TRBD1 (6 bases). Per germline, CDR1 LGHDT and CDR2 YNNKEL (reference sequence). V was clipped by 4 bases and J by 9 bases, with 15 bases between them. CDR3 length: 13 amino acids.

The gene calls are TRBV11-2 and TRBJ1-6, with D hard to call. The CDR3 length is 14 residues. Germline lookup yields CDR1 SGHAT and CDR2 FQNNGV. V was pared by 5 bases and J by 6 bases, with 11 bases between. The CDR3 DNA follows: TGTGCCAGCAGCCCCCGGGCCGGTAATTCACCCCTCCACTTT. It codes for CASSPRAGNSPLHF.

The V and J genes are TRBV30 and TRBJ2-3; D is undetermined. CDR3 length equals 12 residues. Trimming took 2 bases from V and 2 from J, leaving 5 bases between them. Germline V lookup: CDR1 GTSNPN, CDR2 SVGIG (reference sequence). CDR3 residues: CAWSSVTDTQYF. The CDR3 DNA is TGTGCCTGGAGTTCAGTCACAGATACGCAGTATTTT.

CDR3: CASSPDRNSNQPQHF. The DNA of the CDR3 is TGTGCCAGCAGCCCCGACAGGAATAGCAATCAGCCCCAGCATTTT. The chain is built from TRBV27 and TRBJ1-5; tentative D call: TRBD1 (6 bases). The germline V and J ends were trimmed by 6 bases and 0 bases, with 12 bases remaining between them. CDR1 MNHEY and CDR2 SMNVEV come from the germline V gene (reference sequence). The CDR3 totals 15 residues.

The V and J genes are TRBV12-5 and TRBJ2-3; tentative D call: TRBD1 (6 bases). There are 12 residues in the CDR3. The ends were cut back, 5 bases at V and 9 bases at J, with 12 bases in the middle. The germline V gene encodes CDR1 LGHNT and CDR2 FRNRAP. The CDR3 loop is CASGLDSTTQYF. As DNA, the CDR3 is TGTGCTAGTGGTCTGGACAGCACGACGCAGTATTTT.

V usage is TRBV7-6 and J usage is TRBJ1-6; weak D call: TRBD1 (6 bases). The CDR3 has 15 amino acids. From germline, CDR1 is SGHVS and CDR2 FNYEAQ. Trimming pared 5 bases from V and 6 bases from J, leaving 14 bases between. CDR3 coding DNA: TGTGCCAGCAGCGAGGGGGGGGCCGGTAATTCACCCCTCCACTTT. Residues: CASSEGGAGNSPLHF. Supplemented by reference TRBV7-6 and TRBJ1-6, the full variable domain reads GAGVSQSPRYKVTKRGQDVALRCDPISGHVSLYWYRQALGQGPEFLTYFNYEAQQDKSGLPNDRFSAERPEGSISTLTIQRTEQRDSAMYRCASSEGGAGNSPLHFGNGTRLTVT.

CDR3: CASSPARAEAFF. For the CDR3, the DNA is TGTGCCAGCTCACCAGCGAGGGCTGAAGCTTTCTTT. This sequence joins TRBV18 and TRBJ1-1, with D hard to call. CDR1 KGHSH and CDR2 LQKENI come from the germline V gene. V dropped 2 bases and J dropped 6 bases, with 7 bases sitting between them. This CDR3 region has 12 residues.

The chain's CDR3 is CAISDELAGADNEQFF. The CDR3 bases are TGTGCCATCAGTGATGAACTAGCGGGGGCTGACAATGAGCAGTTCTTC. The V call is TRBV10-3, the J call TRBJ2-1; 11 bases are a match to TRBD2. Losses at the gene ends were 3 bases for V and 5 bases for J; bases not matched to a gene: 6. The germline CDR1 and CDR2 sequences are ENHRY and SYGVKD. CDR3 size: 16 residues.

V gene TRBV6-6 combines with J gene TRBJ2-7, with D tentatively TRBD1 or TRBD2 (5 bases each). The CDR3 has 11 amino acids. The V end was cut by 7 bases, the J end by 4 bases, with 8 bases between. The germline V gene has CDR1 MNHNY and CDR2 SVGAGI (reference sequence). Written as DNA, the CDR3 is TGTGCCAGCACCGAGGGGTACGAGCAGTACGTC. Residues: CASTEGYEQYV.

The V and J genes are TRBV30 and TRBJ1-1, with D possibly matching TRBD1 (5 bases). CDR3 size: 13 residues. Germline values: CDR1 GTSNPN, CDR2 SVGIG (reference sequence). V lost 2 bases, J lost 9 bases, and 16 bases lay in between. CDR3 sequence reads: CAWSLPTGAQAFF. The CDR3 nucleotides read TGTGCCTGGAGTTTACCGACCGGGGCGCAAGCTTTCTTT. The variable domain in full, with the rest retrieved from reference TRBV30 and TRBJ1-1, is SQTIHQWPATLVQPVGSPLSLECTVEGTSNPNLYWYRQAAGRGLQLLFYSVGIGQISSEVPQNLSASRPQDRQFILSSKKLLLSDSGFYLCAWSLPTGAQAFFGQGTRLTVV.

This rearrangement joins TRBV11-1 to TRBJ2-1; 8 bases line up with TRBD2. CDR3 length equals 15 residues. The germline gives CDR1 SGHAT, CDR2 FQDESV (reference sequence). After removal of 3 bases from V and 7 bases from J, the junction contained 8 bases not matched to a gene. The CDR3 here is CASSFERGGWNEQFF. The DNA for the CDR3 is TGTGCCAGCAGCTTTGAACGGGGGGGATGGAATGAGCAGTTCTTC.

The chain recombines TRBV5-1 with TRBJ2-7, with 8 bases fitting TRBD2. Trimming took 4 bases from V and 1 from J; bases not matched to a gene: 4. The CDR3 runs to 14 residues. Germline V gene lookup returns CDR1 SGHRS and CDR2 YFSETQ. In nucleotides, the CDR3 is TGCGCCAGCAGCCCCCGGGGGGGTTCCTACGAGCAGTACGTC. It codes for CASSPRGGSYEQYV.

This clone was found once. The rearrangement uses TRBV19 and TRBJ1-5; D is undetermined. The CDR3 is 16 amino acids. V lost 4 bases and J lost 2, with 15 bases in between. The germline V gene encodes CDR1 LNHDA and CDR2 SQIVND (reference sequence). CDR3 nucleotide sequence: TGTGCCAGTAGTAGGTCTCCGGGGTTCGGCAATCAGCCCCAGCATTTT. Amino acids: CASSRSPGFGNQPQHF.

V and J are TRBV11-2 and TRBJ1-4, with 12 positions matching TRBD1. The junction had 9 bases not matched to a gene; V was cut back by 5 bases and J by 17 bases. Germline-derived CDR1 and CDR2 are SGHAT and FQNNGV. The CDR3 spans 13 residues. CDR3 bases: TGTGCCAGCAGCCCCACCGGGACAGGGGGCTCCTTTTTT. It is translated as CASSPTGTGGSFF.

There are a few counts of this clone. The rearrangement links TRBV29-1 to TRBJ1-2; D unclear. Germline lookup yields CDR1 SQVTM and CDR2 ANQGSEA. V dropped 8 bases and J dropped 3 bases, with 16 bases sitting between them. This CDR3 contains 13 residues. CDR3 nucleotide sequence: TGCAGCACCCGTTCGGGAGGGCACTATGGCTACACCTTC. Its protein product is CSTRSGGHYGYTF.

V usage is TRBV7-2 and J usage is TRBJ1-1, with a weak D call TRBD1 (5 bases). This CDR3 spans 15 amino acids. V was trimmed by 1 base and J by 0 bases, leaving 9 bases between them. In germline, CDR1 is SGHTA, CDR2 FQGNSA. Here the CDR3 reads CASSLEYRMNTEAFF. The CDR3 DNA is TGTGCCAGCAGCTTAGAGTACAGGATGAACACTGAAGCTTTCTTT.

The chain employs TRBV7-2 and TRBJ2-7; the D call may be TRBD1 or TRBD2 (6 bases each). Germline V gene sequence: CDR1 SGHTA, CDR2 FQGNSA. Deletions cut 3 bases from V and 6 bases from J, with 12 bases between. This CDR3 region has 13 residues. The CDR3 sequence is CASSFKGEVEQYF. The CDR3 DNA reads TGTGCCAGCAGCTTTAAGGGGGAGGTCGAGCAGTACTTC.

The genes are TRBV24-1 and TRBJ1-2; 8 nucleotides align to TRBD1. Looked up from germline, CDR1 is KGHDR and CDR2 is SFDVKD. The CDR3 totals 15 residues. Trimming cost V 4 bases and J 2 bases; bases outside gene matches: 5. The CDR3 DNA is TGTGCCACCAGTGAGTCCGGGACAGGCAACTATGGCTACACCTTC. Its translation is CATSESGTGNYGYTF.

The chain couples TRBV15 to TRBJ1-6; perhaps TRBD1 as D (5 bases). V was clipped by 0 bases and J by 9 bases, with 12 bases between them. The CDR3 contains 15 residues. Germline CDR1 LNHNV, CDR2 YYDKDF (reference sequence). CDR3 nucleotides: TGTGCCACCAGCAGAGACACCCCAGGGATTTCACCCCTCCACTTT. This gives the protein CATSRDTPGISPLHF. Looking up the rest from reference TRBV15 and TRBJ1-6 gives the full variable domain: DAMVIQNPRYQVTQFGKPVTLSCSQTLNHNVMYWYQQKSSQAPKLLFHYYDKDFNNEADTPDNFQSRRPNTSFCFLDIRSPGLGDTAMYLCATSRDTPGISPLHFGNGTRLTVT.